This T cell receptor beta chain was recorded in a study of blood T cell repertoires in COVID-19. In the original analysis: Amplified reference gene primers provided the basis for estimating nucleated cell counts. Clones were read by immunoSEQ multiplex PCR, and TCRdb kept only the in-frame ones, dropping some. V and J calls and clone size are those listed in that table; D and trimming were worked out from the DNA. The sample shows roughly 12,000 clones, approximately 91% of them seen only once. This clone was observed a single time. The CDR3 length is 15 residues. Trimming took 3 bases from V and 5 from J; bases not matched to a gene: 8. In germline, CDR1 is KGHSH, CDR2 LQKENI.

The J gene is TRBJ1-1, the V gene TRBV18; 8 bases align to TRBD1. The sequenced material came from peripheral blood. The receptor was derived from a woman between 65 and 79 years old with active COVID-19. CDR3 in DNA: TGTGCCAGCTCACCGAGTGAACAGGGGGTGACTGAAGCTTTCTTT. Translating it yields CASSPSEQGVTEAFF. Supplemented by reference TRBV18 and TRBJ1-1, the full variable domain reads NAGVMQNPRHLVRRRGQEARLRCSPMKGHSHVYWYRQLPEEGLKFMVYLQKENIIDESGMPKERFSAEFPKEGPSILRIQQVVRGDSAAYFCASSPSEQGVTEAFFGQGTRLTVV.